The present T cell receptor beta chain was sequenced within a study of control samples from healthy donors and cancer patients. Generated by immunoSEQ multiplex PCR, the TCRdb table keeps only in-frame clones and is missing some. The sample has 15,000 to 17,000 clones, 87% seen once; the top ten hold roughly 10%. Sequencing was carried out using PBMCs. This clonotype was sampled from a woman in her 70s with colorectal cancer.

CDR3 sequence reads: CASSLDDRVAGYTF. The DNA of the CDR3 is TGCGCCAGCAGCTTAGACGACAGGGTGGCTGGCTACACCTTC. This chain connects TRBV5-1 to TRBJ1-2; TRBD1 matches 7 bases. The germline V gene has CDR1 SGHRS and CDR2 YFSETQ. CDR3 size: 14 residues. With 2 bases clipped from V and 7 bases from J, the junction kept 8 bases outside the gene matches. The full variable domain, with the rest looked up from reference TRBV5-1 and TRBJ1-2, is KAGVTQTPRYLIKTRGQQVTLSCSPISGHRSVSWYQQTPGQGLQFLFEYFSETQRNKGNFPGRFSGRQFSNSRSEMNVSTLELGDSALYLCASSLDDRVAGYTFGSGTRLTVV.